This T cell receptor (beta chain) came from a study of shared clonotypes between healthy human individuals (dated by TCRdb to 2019 to 2021). Regarding the complete study: The cohort comprised two women and a few men aged 18 to 49 years. Libraries were prepared and TCR repertoires were sequenced by different laboratories using diverse techniques, in order to increase sequencing depth and limit assay-specific biases. Per donor, leukapheresis produced somewhere between about 0.8 and 9 billion PBMCs. To estimate repertoire size and how much clonotypes are shared between individuals, the study performed deep sequencing of blood TCR repertoires from about five healthy adults. What the work shows at the level of the full study, not this receptor alone: Sampling was restricted to blood, and TCR repertoires in tissue are likely to differ from TCR repertoires in blood. Based on pairwise subsampling, the degree of clonotype sharing among donors was expected to be affected by sequencing depth. The small number of donors limited the genetic and exposure-history diversity represented.

On this clone: Its antigen specificity is not known. Qualities for individual bases were not recorded, and no much larger clone is one base off.

V is reduced by 10 bases and J by 0 bases, leaving a spacing of 19 bases between them. Per the germline V gene, MNHEY is the CDR1 and SVGAGI is the CDR2. CDR3 length: 15 amino acids, cysteine to phenylalanine. CDR3 DNA is the only sequence kept; it has 45 bases, read in frame from the first base. The donors were healthy, HIV-negative adults who had no recently reported acute infections or vaccinations. Every donor was a Caucasian adult living in Nashville, Tennessee, USA. For unsorted samples, some 90 million PBMCs were counted, and genomic DNA was extracted using the QIAamp DNA Blood Mini kit. Blood was obtained by leukapheresis, after which PBMCs were separated by Ficoll-Histopaque density gradient centrifugation and cryopreserved in liquid nitrogen vapor phase. TCR CDR3 regions were amplified from genomic DNA by multiplex PCR using the deep immunoSEQ assay. Extracted genomic DNA from each cell subset was spread evenly across all wells of several immunoSEQ 96-well plates, with each plate serving as a replicate. For unsorted PBMC, each replicate PCR was loaded with about 300 ng genomic DNA, equivalent to about 30,000 T cell genomes. Unsorted PBMC genomic DNA was sequenced across ten immunoSEQ deep assay plates. Purified libraries were measured with a Qubit 3.0 fluorometer, size-checked on a Bioanalyzer 2100, and measured again with the KAPA Library Quantification kit. A separate single-read 150-cycle Illumina NextSeq 550 flow cell was used to sequence each immunoSEQ 96-well plate. The authors processed their data as follows. The immunoSEQ output contained only junctional sequences without quality scores, so filtering could not match that applied to full-length reads. To assign V/J genes and CDR3, sequences were annotated using PyIR, a Python wrapper for IgBLAST v1.9, with IMGT germline references. Reads were filtered out if the reads had weak V/J assignments (E-value above 1e-6), no CDR3, stop codons, out-of-frame junctions, or ambiguous translated residues. V3J clonotypes were defined as sequences sharing the same inferred V gene, J gene, and CDR3 amino acid sequence. Percentage overlap between repertoires was calculated by dividing the number of shared unique clonotypes by the size of the smaller repertoire. Three approaches were used to assess repertoire richness: RTK rarefaction, the Chao1 estimator, and Recon v2.1 estimates of unobserved clonotypes. TCRdb carries this immuneACCESS record with in-frame sequences only. Its versions omit some clonotypes, under half of them owing to an unresolved V gene in the studies checked, with the rest unexplained. V and J calls and clone size are those listed in that table; D and trimming were worked out from the DNA. The sample records some 490,000 clones, roughly 80% of which are singletons. The ten top clones hold about 12% of the sample.

Sequenced input: PBMCs. The source of this sequence is a woman between 35 and 50 years old in good health. Some clones in this sample may be carry-over from other donors' samples. Here the chain combines TRBV6-5 and TRBJ2-7; the D gene is unclear. CDR3 protein: CATPPPCARSYEQYF. The bases read TGTGCCACGCCCCCCCCGTGTGCGCGCTCCTACGAGCAGTACTTC.